A single sample gave rise to the 26 T cell receptor beta chains below, sequenced in a study of T-cell reconstitution after alpha-beta-depleted transplantation in children. Unique molecular identifiers were built into the TCRbeta library. Each CDR3 protein gets one entry after TCRdb re-called the PCR reads with MiXCR. There are about 240,000 distinct CDR3 sequences in the sample; under 30% occur only once, and about 2.6% lies in the top ten. Source: PBMCs, taken before TCRalphabeta/CD19-depleted stem cell transplant. The origin of the receptors is a girl aged 2 to 9 with Fanconi anemia, due to receive a stem cell transplant.

This clonotype was seen only a few times. This chain joins TRBV7-3 and TRBJ2-1; a possible D gene is TRBD2 (6 bases). The V gene's germline CDR1 is SGHTA and CDR2 FQGTGA. The CDR3 has 16 amino acids. V lost 5 bases and J 5 bases, leaving 19 bases between the germline ends. In nucleotides, the CDR3 is TGTGCCAGCAGCCCCCTCGCTGGGGGAGGACACAATGAGCAGTTCTTC. Residues: CASSPLAGGGHNEQFF.

This clonotype was counted many times. This chain links TRBV10-3 with TRBJ2-3; the D gene is possibly TRBD2 (6 bases). The CDR3 sequence is 14 residues long. V shed 8 bases and J shed 6 bases, with 18 bases lying between them. CDR1 and CDR2 (germline): ENHRY, SYGVKD. The CDR3 loop is CAIAPGLELDTQYF. The CDR3 DNA follows: TGTGCCATCGCTCCGGGACTCGAACTTGATACGCAGTATTTT.

This clonotype was detected a few times. The chain couples TRBV29-1 to TRBJ2-5; a weak D match, TRBD2 (6 bases). Trimming cost V 3 bases and J 5 bases, with 16 bases left between them. Germline values: CDR1 SQVTM, CDR2 ANQGSEA. The CDR3 consists of 14 residues. The CDR3 here is CSVDSSVGGETQYF. CDR3 coding DNA: TGCAGCGTTGACTCCAGCGTCGGAGGGGAGACCCAGTACTTC.

This clonotype was seen a few times. The gene calls are TRBV20-1 and TRBJ2-1; 7 positions match TRBD2. This CDR3 has 15 amino acids. CDR1 DFQATT and CDR2 SNEGSKA come from the germline V gene (reference sequence). With V trimmed by 1 base and J by 3 bases, 6 bases remained unmatched. This CDR3 is CSARGRREYYNEQFF. The DNA for the CDR3 is TGCAGTGCTAGAGGCCGGCGGGAGTACTACAATGAGCAGTTCTTC.

This clonotype has more than one count but fewer than ten. J is TRBJ1-1 and V is TRBV5-1, with D perhaps TRBD1 (6 bases). The germline V gene has CDR1 SGHRS and CDR2 YFSETQ. The CDR3 covers 16 residues. The V end lost 1 base, the J end lost 1 base, and 14 bases lay between the germline ends. The CDR3, as DNA: TGCGCCAGCAGCTTGTATGCACAGGGAACGAACACTGAAGCTTTCTTT. It codes for CASSLYAQGTNTEAFF.

This chain links TRBV29-1 with TRBJ2-2, with 7 positions matching TRBD2. The CDR3 covers 14 residues. Per germline, CDR1 SQVTM and CDR2 ANQGSEA. V shed 3 bases and J 8 bases; nucleotides not matched to a gene: 9. The CDR3 coding sequence is TGCAGCGTTGAGGCGGGAGATTGGGTTGGGGAGCTGTTTTTT. Translated, it gives CSVEAGDWVGELFF.

This clonotype has a count of ten or more. The gene calls are TRBV4-2 and TRBJ2-1; D may be TRBD2 (6 bases). The CDR3 has 15 amino acids. Germline-derived CDR1 and CDR2 are LGHNA and YNFKEQ. Trimming took 1 base from V and 4 from J, leaving 11 bases between them. The CDR3 nucleotides are TGTGCCAGCAGCCAAGCTCGCGGGGTTTACAATGAGCAGTTCTTC. Residues: CASSQARGVYNEQFF.

The chain couples TRBV6-5 to TRBJ2-3; 9 nucleotides align to TRBD1. CDR1 MNHEY and CDR2 SVGAGI come from the germline V gene. J gave up 1 base and V 0 bases, and 2 bases lay outside the gene matches. The CDR3 spans 16 residues. The CDR3 nucleotides are TGTGCCAGCAGTTACTCTGGGACAGGGCGCACAGATACGCAGTATTTT. Its translation: CASSYSGTGRTDTQYF.

This chain joins TRBV20-1 and TRBJ2-1; 9 bases match TRBD2. Germline-derived CDR1 and CDR2 are DFQATT and SNEGSKA (reference sequence). Trimming cost V 2 bases and J 9 bases; bases outside gene matches: 11. The CDR3 spans 15 residues. Written as DNA, the CDR3 is TGCAGTGCTAGAAATTGGGCTAGCGGGGATCCTGAGCAGTTCTTC. Translation gives CSARNWASGDPEQFF.

This clonotype was counted a few times. The rearrangement joins TRBV5-1 to TRBJ2-7; 7 bases match TRBD2. The V segment lost 4 bases and the J segment 5 bases; nucleotides outside the gene matches: 9. The CDR3 covers 14 residues. The V gene's germline CDR1 is SGHRS and CDR2 YFSETQ. DNA of the CDR3: TGCGCCAGCAGCCCAGGACTAGGTGCAGACGAGCAGTACTTC. Translating it yields CASSPGLGADEQYF. Complete variable domain (other parts from reference TRBV5-1 and TRBJ2-7): KAGVTQTPRYLIKTRGQQVTLSCSPISGHRSVSWYQQTPGQGLQFLFEYFSETQRNKGNFPGRFSGRQFSNSRSEMNVSTLELGDSALYLCASSPGLGADEQYFGPGTRLTVT.

This clonotype was picked up many times. The chain recombines TRBV20-1 with TRBJ2-3, with D unclear. The CDR3 contains 18 residues. The germline CDR1 and CDR2 sequences are DFQATT and SNEGSKA (reference sequence). Deletions cut 0 bases from V and 0 bases from J, with 19 bases between. CDR3 coding DNA: TGCAGTGCTAGAGATGGGCTAGGCCCGTCTCTTAGCACAGATACGCAGTATTTT. Its protein is CSARDGLGPSLSTDTQYF.

This clonotype appeared a few times. The gene calls are TRBV7-2 and TRBJ2-5; TRBD2 aligns across 11 bases. CDR1 is SGHTA, CDR2 FQGNSA, per germline. The CDR3 sequence is 15 residues long. Unmatched junction bases numbered 4, after V lost 3 bases and J lost 4 bases. The CDR3 nucleotides read TGTGCCAGCAGCTTTCTAGCGGGGGGTGGAGAGACCCAGTACTTC. Translated: CASSFLAGGGETQYF.

This clonotype has at least ten counts. This chain joins TRBV12-3 or TRBV12-4 and TRBJ2-5; D is tentatively TRBD1 or TRBD2 (5 bases each). The V end lost 9 bases, the J end lost 4 bases, and 18 bases lay between the germline ends. The CDR3 length is 14 residues. CDR3 sequence (DNA): TGTGCCAGTTGGGACCCCCTAAGGGGAGAGACCCAGTACTTC. Translation: CASWDPLRGETQYF.

The chain combines TRBV5-1 with TRBJ2-7; TRBD2 agrees at 7 bases. With V trimmed by 4 bases and J by 3 bases, 7 bases remained unmatched. Germline CDR1 reads SGHRS; CDR2 reads YFSETQ. The CDR3 is made up of 14 amino acids. In DNA, the CDR3 is TGCGCCAGCAGCATGATTGCTAGCGGCTACGAGCAGTACTTC. Translated: CASSMIASGYEQYF.

This sequence joins TRBV29-1 and TRBJ2-7; D could derive from TRBD1 or TRBD2 (5 bases each). V was cut by 6 bases and J by 2 bases, with 14 bases left in between. Per the germline V gene, CDR1 is SQVTM and CDR2 is ANQGSEA. This CDR3 is 13 amino acids long. CDR3 sequence: CSVGWGSTYEQYF. CDR3 in DNA: TGCAGCGTGGGGTGGGGGTCGACCTACGAGCAGTACTTC.

Many counts were recorded for this clonotype. The rearrangement links TRBV20-1 to TRBJ2-7; D remains unclear. Germline V lookup: CDR1 DFQATT, CDR2 SNEGSKA (reference sequence). The CDR3 is 12 amino acids. Trimming cost V 7 bases and J 0 bases, with 10 bases left between them. The DNA for the CDR3 is TGCAGTGGGGTGAGGACCTCCTACGAGCAGTACTTC. Protein: CSGVRTSYEQYF.

This clonotype was found many times. The rearrangement uses TRBV28 and TRBJ2-7; D is perhaps TRBD2 (5 bases). The CDR3 covers 9 residues. Trimming cost V 8 bases and J 6 bases, with 5 bases left between them. Germline V gives CDR1 MDHEN, CDR2 SYDVKM. CDR3 region: CASGSEQYF. CDR3 DNA sequence: TGTGCCAGCGGGAGCGAGCAGTACTTC.

This clonotype was seen only a few times. The CDR3 region has the DNA TGTGCCAGCAGCCACCCTAGTCGGCAGATCTACGAGCAGTACTTC. It codes for CASSHPSRQIYEQYF. This sequence joins TRBV11-2 and TRBJ2-7, with D uncertain. V gave up 5 bases and J gave up 3 bases, with 17 bases separating them. This CDR3 region has 15 residues. The germline gives CDR1 SGHAT, CDR2 FQNNGV.

The sample holds many counts of this clonotype. In DNA, the CDR3 is TGCAGCGTGCAGGGGGAAGGCTACACCTTC. Translation: CSVQGEGYTF. The chain couples TRBV29-1 to TRBJ1-2; the match to TRBD1 covers 7 bases. Germline CDR1 SQVTM, CDR2 ANQGSEA. This CDR3 has 10 residues. V shed 6 bases, J shed 8 bases, and the junction held 3 bases outside the gene matches. Full variable domain (remainder filled in from reference TRBV29-1 and TRBJ1-2): SAVISQKPSRDICQRGTSLTIQCQVDSQVTMMFWYRQQPGQSLTLIATANQGSEATYESGFVIDKFPISRPNLTFSTLTVSNMSPEDSSIYLCSVQGEGYTFGSGTRLTVV.

This clonotype was seen ten or more times. This chain connects TRBV12-3 or TRBV12-4 to TRBJ2-3; D is possibly TRBD1 (6 bases). This CDR3 region has 18 residues. V gave up 7 bases and J gave up 1 base, with 24 bases separating them. CDR3 residues: CASNSITKPGEGTDTQYF. The CDR3 nucleotides are TGTGCCAGCAACTCTATAACCAAGCCAGGGGAAGGCACAGATACGCAGTATTTT.

The chain recombines TRBV6-2 or TRBV6-3 with TRBJ1-2; 10 nucleotides align to TRBD1. V gave up 1 base and J gave up 3 bases; unmatched junction bases: 5. Germline V CDR1 and CDR2: MNHEY, SVGEGT. The CDR3 totals 16 residues. CDR3 sequence (DNA): TGTGCCAGCAGTTACTTGACAGGGGGCGCGGACTATGGCTACACCTTC. This gives the protein CASSYLTGGADYGYTF.

The V and J genes are TRBV7-2 and TRBJ2-7; TRBD2 matches at 10 bases. J lost 2 bases, V lost 0 bases, and 13 bases had no gene match. From germline, CDR1 is SGHTA and CDR2 FQGNSA. The CDR3 is made up of 19 amino acids. DNA for the CDR3: TGTGCCAGCAGCTTAGCGCGTCTAGCGGGAGCCGCCCCCCCCTACGAGCAGTACTTC. It translates to CASSLARLAGAAPPYEQYF. The variable domain in full, with the rest retrieved from reference TRBV7-2 and TRBJ2-7, is GAGVSQSPSNKVTEKGKDVELRCDPISGHTALYWYRQSLGQGLEFLIYFQGNSAPDKSGLPSDRFSAERTGGSVSTLTIQRTQQEDSAVYLCASSLARLAGAAPPYEQYFGPGTRLTVT.

The chain is built from TRBV19 and TRBJ2-1; no clear D. Trimming cost V 7 bases and J 4 bases, with 11 bases left between them. The CDR3 spans 13 residues. CDR1 is LNHDA, CDR2 SQIVND, per germline (reference sequence). The CDR3 is CASKSRPYNEQFF. The CDR3 bases are TGTGCCAGTAAATCAAGACCTTACAATGAGCAGTTCTTC.

V usage is TRBV29-1 and J usage is TRBJ1-5, with D unclear. The germline V gene has CDR1 SQVTM and CDR2 ANQGSEA. This CDR3 comprises 13 residues. V shed 7 bases and J shed 7 bases, with 17 bases lying between them. CDR3 sequence: CSAQSGAEQPQHF. In DNA form, the CDR3 reads TGCAGCGCCCAGTCCGGAGCTGAGCAGCCCCAGCATTTT.

The CDR3 spells CSVVFRGLGNTEAFF. The DNA for the CDR3 is TGCAGCGTTGTTTTTAGGGGGCTGGGGAACACTGAAGCTTTCTTT. The chain recombines TRBV29-1 with TRBJ1-1; 7 nucleotides align to TRBD1. Germline values: CDR1 SQVTM, CDR2 ANQGSEA. V shed 4 bases and J 1 base; nucleotides not matched to a gene: 9. The CDR3 is 15 amino acids.

The J gene is TRBJ2-5, the V gene TRBV18, with a possible D match to TRBD1 (6 bases). CDR3 length equals 15 residues. Germline CDR1 is KGHSH and CDR2 is LQKENI. V was cut by 1 base and J by 4 bases, with 13 bases left in between. Here the CDR3 reads CASSPLPSRGETQYF. Written as DNA, the CDR3 is TGTGCCAGCTCACCACTCCCGTCCAGGGGAGAGACCCAGTACTTC.